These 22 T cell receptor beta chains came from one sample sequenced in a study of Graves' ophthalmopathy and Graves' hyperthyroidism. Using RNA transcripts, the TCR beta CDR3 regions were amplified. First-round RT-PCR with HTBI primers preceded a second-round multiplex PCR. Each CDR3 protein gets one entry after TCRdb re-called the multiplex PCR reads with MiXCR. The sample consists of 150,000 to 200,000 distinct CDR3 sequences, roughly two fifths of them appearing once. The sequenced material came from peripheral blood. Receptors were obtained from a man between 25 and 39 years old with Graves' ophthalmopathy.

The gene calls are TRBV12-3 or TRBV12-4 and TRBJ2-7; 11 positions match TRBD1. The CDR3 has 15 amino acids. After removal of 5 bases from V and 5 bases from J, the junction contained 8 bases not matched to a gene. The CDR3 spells CASSPTRTGGDEQYF. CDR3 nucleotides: TGTGCCAGCAGTCCTACCCGGACAGGGGGCGACGAGCAGTACTTC.

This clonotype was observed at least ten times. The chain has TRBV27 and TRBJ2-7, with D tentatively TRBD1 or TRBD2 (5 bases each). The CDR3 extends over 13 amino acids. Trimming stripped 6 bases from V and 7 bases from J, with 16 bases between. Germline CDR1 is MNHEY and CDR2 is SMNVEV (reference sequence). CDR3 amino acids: CASRGDPGGEQYF. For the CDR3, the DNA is TGTGCCAGCAGAGGGGACCCAGGCGGAGAGCAGTACTTC.

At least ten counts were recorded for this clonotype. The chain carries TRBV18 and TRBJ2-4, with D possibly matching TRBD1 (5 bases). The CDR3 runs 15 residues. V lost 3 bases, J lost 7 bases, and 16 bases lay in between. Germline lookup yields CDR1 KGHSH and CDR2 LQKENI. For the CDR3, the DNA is TGTGCCAGCTCACCTACGGACACCCGCCCCAACATTCAGTACTTC. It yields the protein CASSPTDTRPNIQYF.

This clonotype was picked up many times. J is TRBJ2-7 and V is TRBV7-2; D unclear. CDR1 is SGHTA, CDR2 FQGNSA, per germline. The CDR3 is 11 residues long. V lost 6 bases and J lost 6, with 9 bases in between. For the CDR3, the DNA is TGTGCCAGCAGTTCCCTTGTCGAGCAGTACTTC. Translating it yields CASSSLVEQYF.

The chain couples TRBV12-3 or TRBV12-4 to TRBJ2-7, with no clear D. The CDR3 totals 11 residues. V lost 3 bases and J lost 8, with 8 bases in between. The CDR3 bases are TGTGCCAGCAGTTTTTCCCTCCAGCAGTACTTC. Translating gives CASSFSLQQYF.

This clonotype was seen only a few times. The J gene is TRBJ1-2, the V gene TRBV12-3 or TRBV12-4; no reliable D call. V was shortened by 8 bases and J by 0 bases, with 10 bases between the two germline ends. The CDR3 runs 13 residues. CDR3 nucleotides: TGTGCCAGCGGCAGAGGGACTAACTATGGCTACACCTTC. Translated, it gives CASGRGTNYGYTF.

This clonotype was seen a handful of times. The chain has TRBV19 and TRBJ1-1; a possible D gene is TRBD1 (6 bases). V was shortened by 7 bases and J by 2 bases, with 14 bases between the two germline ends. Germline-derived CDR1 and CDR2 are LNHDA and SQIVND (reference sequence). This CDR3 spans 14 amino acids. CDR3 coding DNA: TGTGCCAGTAAAAAACAGGGTTTAAACACTGAAGCTTTCTTT. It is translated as CASKKQGLNTEAFF.

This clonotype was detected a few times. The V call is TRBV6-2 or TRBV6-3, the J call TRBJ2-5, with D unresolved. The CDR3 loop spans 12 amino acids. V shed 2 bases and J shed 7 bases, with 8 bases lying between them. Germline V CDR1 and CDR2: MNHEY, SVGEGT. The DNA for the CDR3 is TGTGCCAGCAGTTACGGGCCACGGACCCAGTACTTC. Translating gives CASSYGPRTQYF.

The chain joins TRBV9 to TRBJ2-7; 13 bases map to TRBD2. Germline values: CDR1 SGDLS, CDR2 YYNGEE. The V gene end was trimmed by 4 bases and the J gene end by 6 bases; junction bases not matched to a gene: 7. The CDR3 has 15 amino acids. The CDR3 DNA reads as TGTGCCAGCAGCCCCCGGACTAGCGGGAGTGGCGAGCAGTACTTC. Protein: CASSPRTSGSGEQYF. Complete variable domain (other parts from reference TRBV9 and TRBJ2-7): DSGVTQTPKHLITATGQRVTLRCSPRSGDLSVYWYQQSLDQGLQFLIQYYNGEERAKGNILERFSAQQFPDLHSELNLSSLELGDSALYFCASSPRTSGSGEQYFGPGTRLTVT.

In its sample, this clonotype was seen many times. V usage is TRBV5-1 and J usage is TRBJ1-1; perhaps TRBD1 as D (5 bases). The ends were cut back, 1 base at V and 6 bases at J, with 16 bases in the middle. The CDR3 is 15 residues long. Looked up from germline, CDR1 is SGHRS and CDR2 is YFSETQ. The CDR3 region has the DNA TGCGCCAGCAGCTTGAACAGGTTGGTGGGCGCTGAAGCTTTCTTT. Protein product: CASSLNRLVGAEAFF. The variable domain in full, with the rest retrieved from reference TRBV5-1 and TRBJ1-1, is KAGVTQTPRYLIKTRGQQVTLSCSPISGHRSVSWYQQTPGQGLQFLFEYFSETQRNKGNFPGRFSGRQFSNSRSEMNVSTLELGDSALYLCASSLNRLVGAEAFFGQGTRLTVV.

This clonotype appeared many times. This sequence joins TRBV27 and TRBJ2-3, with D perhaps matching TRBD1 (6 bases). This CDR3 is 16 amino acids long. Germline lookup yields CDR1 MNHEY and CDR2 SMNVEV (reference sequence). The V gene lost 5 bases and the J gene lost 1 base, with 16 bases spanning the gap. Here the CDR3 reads CASSLRQWGRTDTQYF. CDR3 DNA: TGTGCCAGCAGTCTAAGACAGTGGGGGCGCACAGATACGCAGTATTTT.

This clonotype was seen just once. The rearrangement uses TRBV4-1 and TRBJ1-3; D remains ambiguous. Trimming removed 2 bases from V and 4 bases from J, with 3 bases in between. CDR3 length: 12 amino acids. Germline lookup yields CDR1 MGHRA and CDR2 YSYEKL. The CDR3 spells CASSQPGNTIYF. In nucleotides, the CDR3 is TGCGCCAGCAGCCAACCAGGAAACACCATATATTTT.

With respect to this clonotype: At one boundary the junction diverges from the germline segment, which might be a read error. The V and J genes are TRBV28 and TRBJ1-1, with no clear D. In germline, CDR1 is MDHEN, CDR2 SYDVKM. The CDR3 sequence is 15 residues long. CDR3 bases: TGTGCCAGCAGACCGGCAGTCCCCATGAAGACTGAAGCTTTCTTT. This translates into CASRPAVPMKTEAFF.

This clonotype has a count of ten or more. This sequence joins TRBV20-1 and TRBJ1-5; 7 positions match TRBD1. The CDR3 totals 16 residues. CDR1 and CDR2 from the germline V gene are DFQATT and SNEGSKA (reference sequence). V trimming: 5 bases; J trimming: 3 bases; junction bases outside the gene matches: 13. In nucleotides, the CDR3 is TGCAGTGCTCAAGATAGACAGGGCCTCGACAATCAGCCCCAGCATTTT. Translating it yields CSAQDRQGLDNQPQHF.

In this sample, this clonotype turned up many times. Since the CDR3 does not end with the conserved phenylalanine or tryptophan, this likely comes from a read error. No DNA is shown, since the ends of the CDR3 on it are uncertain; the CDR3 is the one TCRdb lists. CDR3 sequence: CASTQDSRI. The chain carries TRBV27 and TRBJ2-7. Looked up from germline, CDR1 is MNHEY and CDR2 is SMNVEV (reference sequence). Ends included, the CDR3 has 9 residues.

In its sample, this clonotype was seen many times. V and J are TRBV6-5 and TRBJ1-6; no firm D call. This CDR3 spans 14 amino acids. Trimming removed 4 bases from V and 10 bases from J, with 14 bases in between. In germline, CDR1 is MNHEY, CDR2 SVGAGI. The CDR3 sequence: CASSLIGYESPLHF. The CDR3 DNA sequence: TGTGCCAGCAGTTTAATCGGATATGAGTCACCCCTCCACTTT.

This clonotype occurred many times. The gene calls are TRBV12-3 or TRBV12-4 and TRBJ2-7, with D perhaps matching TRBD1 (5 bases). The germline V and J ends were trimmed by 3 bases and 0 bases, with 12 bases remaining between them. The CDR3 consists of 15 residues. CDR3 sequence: CASSFLRQSSYEQYF. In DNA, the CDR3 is TGTGCCAGCAGTTTTCTGCGACAGAGCTCCTACGAGCAGTACTTC.

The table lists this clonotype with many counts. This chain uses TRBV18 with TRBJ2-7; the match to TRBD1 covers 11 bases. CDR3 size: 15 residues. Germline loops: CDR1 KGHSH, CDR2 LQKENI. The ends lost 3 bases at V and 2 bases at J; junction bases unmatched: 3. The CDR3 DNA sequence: TGTGCCAGCTCACCTTCGGGACAGGGGGCCTACGAGCAGTACTTC. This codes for CASSPSGQGAYEQYF.

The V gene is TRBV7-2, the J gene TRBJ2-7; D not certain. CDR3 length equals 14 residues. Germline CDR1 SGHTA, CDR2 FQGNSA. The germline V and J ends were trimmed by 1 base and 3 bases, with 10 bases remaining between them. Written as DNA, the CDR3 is TGTGCCAGCAGCTTAGATACTAACTACTACGAGCAGTACTTC. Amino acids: CASSLDTNYYEQYF.

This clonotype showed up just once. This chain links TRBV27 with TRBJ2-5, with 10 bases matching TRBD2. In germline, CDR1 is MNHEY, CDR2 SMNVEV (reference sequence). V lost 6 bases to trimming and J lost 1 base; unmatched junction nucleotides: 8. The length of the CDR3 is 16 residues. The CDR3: CASSRTSGPIQETQYF. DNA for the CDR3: TGTGCCAGCAGCCGGACTAGCGGCCCCATCCAAGAGACCCAGTACTTC.

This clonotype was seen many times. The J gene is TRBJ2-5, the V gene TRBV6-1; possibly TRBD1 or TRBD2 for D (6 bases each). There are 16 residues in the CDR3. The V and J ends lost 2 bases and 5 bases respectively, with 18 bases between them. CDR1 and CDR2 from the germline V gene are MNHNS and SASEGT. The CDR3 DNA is TGTGCCAGCAGTGAATGGGGGGCCTCCAAATCCGAGACCCAGTACTTC. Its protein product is CASSEWGASKSETQYF.

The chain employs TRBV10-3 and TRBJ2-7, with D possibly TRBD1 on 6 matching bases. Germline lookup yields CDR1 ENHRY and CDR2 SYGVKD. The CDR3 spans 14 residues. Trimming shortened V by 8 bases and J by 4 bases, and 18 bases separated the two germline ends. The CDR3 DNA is TGTGCCATCCGTGCCCCAGGGGAAAAATACGAGCAGTACTTC. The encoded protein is CAIRAPGEKYEQYF.